The 25 T cell receptor beta chains below come from one sample, sequenced in a study of patients and donors after allogeneic stem cell transplantation. TCRdb reprocessed the RT-PCR reads with MiXCR, giving one entry per CDR3 protein. The sample holds hundreds of thousands of distinct CDR3 sequences, more than 15% seen once. Input material: blood, either unsorted or a sorted T cell fraction (not recorded which). All receptors come from a human donor who was either an allogeneic HSCT recipient or a stem cell or donor lymphocyte infusion donor (not recorded which). It is not recorded whose cells these are; they may come from a transplant donor.

This clonotype has just a few counts. The J gene is TRBJ2-1, the V gene TRBV5-1; 8 bases are a match to TRBD1. V lost 0 bases, J lost 3 bases, and 5 bases stayed unmatched. Per the germline V gene, CDR1 is SGHRS and CDR2 is YFSETQ. The CDR3 has 16 amino acids. CDR3 DNA sequence: TGCGCCAGCAGCTTGGCCCCCGGACAGGGCTACAATGAGCAGTTCTTC. The encoded protein is CASSLAPGQGYNEQFF.

There are a few counts of this clonotype. This rearrangement joins TRBV5-6 to TRBJ2-2; D not resolved. The germline CDR1 and CDR2 sequences are SGHDT and YYEEEE. The CDR3 has 14 residues. The ends were cut back, 6 bases at V and 2 bases at J, with 11 bases in the middle. The chain's CDR3 is CASKTRTNTGELFF. In DNA form, the CDR3 reads TGTGCCAGCAAAACGAGAACCAACACCGGGGAGCTGTTTTTT. The full variable domain, its missing parts supplied by reference TRBV5-6 and TRBJ2-2, is DAGVTQSPTHLIKTRGQQVTLRCSPKSGHDTVSWYQQALGQGPQFIFQYYEEEERQRGNFPDRFSGHQFPNYSSELNVNALLLGDSALYLCASKTRTNTGELFFGEGSRLTVL.

This clonotype has just a few counts. V and J are TRBV5-1 and TRBJ2-2; 9 bases align to TRBD1. Germline CDR1 is SGHRS and CDR2 is YFSETQ. V was clipped by 3 bases and J by 7 bases; unmatched bases: 13. CDR3 length: 17 amino acids. CDR3 region: CASSSQSDRGLFGELFF. The DNA of the CDR3 is TGCGCCAGCAGCTCCCAATCGGACAGGGGCCTCTTCGGGGAGCTGTTTTTT.

The chain recombines TRBV20-1 with TRBJ2-2; 14 nucleotides line up with TRBD2. Germline assignment: CDR1 DFQATT and CDR2 SNEGSKA (reference sequence). The CDR3 contains 19 residues. J was trimmed by 0 bases and V by 4 bases; bases with no gene match: 10. The CDR3 nucleotides read TGCAGTGCTACTAGGGGACTAGCGGGAGTACACTCGAACACCGGGGAGCTGTTTTTT. Translation gives CSATRGLAGVHSNTGELFF.

In its sample, this clonotype was seen a few times. J is TRBJ2-1 and V is TRBV4-1; TRBD2 matches 8 bases. CDR3 length equals 17 residues. Germline values: CDR1 MGHRA, CDR2 YSYEKL. V shed 0 bases and J 5 bases; nucleotides not matched to a gene: 9. CDR3 in amino acids: CASSQESPGRVHNEQFF. In DNA form, the CDR3 reads TGCGCCAGCAGCCAAGAGAGTCCCGGGAGGGTCCACAATGAGCAGTTCTTC.

This clonotype has more than one count but fewer than ten. V gene TRBV6-1 combines with J gene TRBJ2-1; TRBD1 matches at 7 bases. The germline CDR1 and CDR2 sequences are MNHNS and SASEGT. CDR3 size: 15 residues. V lost 6 bases, J lost 0 bases, and 5 bases stayed unmatched. The CDR3 sequence: CASSPGTVSYNEQFF. The CDR3, as DNA: TGTGCCAGCAGCCCCGGGACAGTCTCCTACAATGAGCAGTTCTTC.

The rearrangement links TRBV4-1 to TRBJ2-3; 16 positions match TRBD2. The CDR3 runs 20 residues. The germline gives CDR1 MGHRA, CDR2 YSYEKL. The ends lost 5 bases at V and 2 bases at J; junction bases unmatched: 13. CDR3 residues: CASSSPLGLAGGLNTDTQYF. The CDR3 bases are TGCGCCAGCAGCTCCCCTTTGGGACTAGCGGGGGGGCTGAACACAGATACGCAGTATTTT.

The rearrangement joins TRBV5-1 to TRBJ2-1, with a tentative D call TRBD1 (6 bases). The CDR3 is 16 amino acids. Germline V gene sequence: CDR1 SGHRS, CDR2 YFSETQ. V shed 4 bases and J shed 0 bases, with 14 bases lying between them. CDR3 residues: CASSGGQLSSYNEQFF. The CDR3 coding sequence is TGCGCCAGCAGCGGGGGACAACTAAGCTCCTACAATGAGCAGTTCTTC.

The chain uses TRBV10-3 and TRBJ2-1, with TRBD2 identical over 11 bases. The CDR3 extends over 18 amino acids. CDR1 is ENHRY and CDR2 is SYGVKD in the germline V gene. V gave up 4 bases and J gave up 0 bases; unmatched junction bases: 8. CDR3 in DNA: TGTGCCATCAGTGGTATAGCGGGGGGGAGTCCCTCCTACAATGAGCAGTTCTTC. Its protein is CAISGIAGGSPSYNEQFF.

In its sample, this clonotype was seen many times. The V and J genes are TRBV5-1 and TRBJ1-1, with no clear D. The CDR3 contains 13 residues. V dropped 0 bases and J dropped 6 bases, with 9 bases sitting between them. Germline CDR1 reads SGHRS; CDR2 reads YFSETQ. CDR3 bases: TGCGCCAGCAGCTTGGGCAGAGGAGCTGAAGCTTTCTTT. Residues: CASSLGRGAEAFF.

The chain joins TRBV7-9 to TRBJ2-3; TRBD1 aligns across 8 bases. This CDR3 region has 15 residues. CDR1 SEHNR and CDR2 FQNEAQ come from the germline V gene (reference sequence). Trimming removed 0 bases from V and 4 bases from J; junction bases left unmatched: 3. The CDR3 sequence: CASSLAGQGSDTQYF. As DNA, the CDR3 is TGTGCCAGCAGCTTAGCAGGACAGGGATCAGATACGCAGTATTTT.

This clonotype was counted a few times. CDR3 nucleotide sequence: TGTGCCAGCAGCAAATTGACCCAAGAGGCAGAGACCCAGTACTTC. It specifies CASSKLTQEAETQYF. The J gene is TRBJ2-5, the V gene TRBV7-9; D unresolved. The CDR3 has 15 residues. Trimming stripped 5 bases from V and 4 bases from J, with 17 bases between. Germline V gives CDR1 SEHNR, CDR2 FQNEAQ (reference sequence).

This clonotype has only a few counts. This rearrangement joins TRBV6-1 to TRBJ1-4, with D perhaps TRBD1 (6 bases). The CDR3 covers 14 residues. Trimming shortened V by 6 bases and J by 8 bases, and 16 bases separated the two germline ends. The germline CDR1 and CDR2 sequences are MNHNS and SASEGT. The CDR3 DNA reads TGTGCCAGCAGAAACAGGGCCGGTGGAGAAAAACTGTTTTTT. This sequence encodes CASRNRAGGEKLFF.

This clonotype was seen at least ten times. V gene TRBV4-1 combines with J gene TRBJ1-5, with TRBD1 as a possible D gene (6 bases). The CDR3 has 15 amino acids. Trimming left V 1 base short and J 6 bases short, with 13 bases between. CDR1 and CDR2 from the germline V gene are MGHRA and YSYEKL. CDR3 sequence: CASSQVQGAGQPQHF. The CDR3 DNA sequence: TGCGCCAGCAGCCAAGTACAGGGTGCAGGTCAGCCCCAGCATTTT.

This clonotype was seen at least ten times. The chain employs TRBV20-1 and TRBJ2-5; D not certain. There are 11 residues in the CDR3. Between the trimmed V and J ends, which lost 3 bases and 5 bases, there was a span of 7 bases. Germline values: CDR1 DFQATT, CDR2 SNEGSKA (reference sequence). CDR3 sequence: CSARTGETQYF. CDR3 DNA sequence: TGCAGTGCTAGGACTGGGGAGACCCAGTACTTC.

This clonotype was detected only a few times. V is TRBV24-1 and J is TRBJ2-3; D uncertain. V lost 10 bases to trimming and J lost 1 base, with 14 bases between them. CDR3 length: 14 residues. CDR1 and CDR2 from the germline V gene are KGHDR and SFDVKD. DNA of the CDR3: TGTGCCACAATGACCGGTGTCGGCACAGATACGCAGTATTTT. It encodes CATMTGVGTDTQYF.

This clonotype was observed a handful of times. The chain couples TRBV4-1 to TRBJ2-2; 10 nucleotides match TRBD2. Germline CDR1 MGHRA, CDR2 YSYEKL. The CDR3 loop spans 16 amino acids. The V gene end was trimmed by 5 bases and the J gene end by 3 bases; junction bases not matched to a gene: 6. CDR3 DNA: TGCGCCAGCAGCTTTAGCGGGAGGCTCGACACCGGGGAGCTGTTTTTT. Translated, it gives CASSFSGRLDTGELFF.

This clonotype showed up many times. V gene TRBV12-3 or TRBV12-4 combines with J gene TRBJ2-2, with D uncertain. The CDR3 consists of 14 residues. Deletions cut 2 bases from V and 5 bases from J, with 9 bases between. CDR3 residues: CASSLFWGTGELFF. The CDR3, as DNA: TGTGCCAGCAGTTTATTTTGGGGAACCGGGGAGCTGTTTTTT.

This clonotype was observed many times. As DNA, the CDR3 is TGCAGCGTTGAAGCGGACACCCTAACGGGCACCGGGGAGCTGTTTTTT. It encodes CSVEADTLTGTGELFF. This chain joins TRBV29-1 and TRBJ2-2, with a possible D match to TRBD1 (5 bases). Trimming pared 1 base from V and 4 bases from J, leaving 16 bases between. CDR3 length equals 16 residues. CDR1 is SQVTM and CDR2 is ANQGSEA in the germline V gene.

The V call is TRBV28, the J call TRBJ1-4, with D hard to call. The germline CDR1 and CDR2 sequences are MDHEN and SYDVKM. The germline V and J ends were trimmed by 1 base and 8 bases, with 11 bases remaining between them. The CDR3 loop spans 14 amino acids. The DNA of the CDR3 is TGTGCCAGCAGTTTATCGACGGTGGGGGAAAAACTGTTTTTT. Translated: CASSLSTVGEKLFF.

This chain links TRBV18 with TRBJ2-7, with TRBD1 matching over 7 bases. V was clipped by 6 bases and J by 2 bases; unmatched bases: 10. The CDR3 runs 15 residues. Germline loops: CDR1 KGHSH, CDR2 LQKENI. The CDR3 sequence is CASSPTTGTTYEQYF. The CDR3 bases are TGTGCCAGCTCGCCTACGACAGGGACGACCTACGAGCAGTACTTC.

The table lists this clonotype with a few counts. J is TRBJ2-7 and V is TRBV4-1; no definite D call. Trimming shortened V by 4 bases and J by 2 bases, and 15 bases separated the two germline ends. Germline assignment: CDR1 MGHRA and CDR2 YSYEKL. This CDR3 spans 15 amino acids. CDR3 nucleotides: TGCGCCAGCAGCCCAGGCAACTTGCCTACCTACGAGCAGTACTTC. Encoded protein: CASSPGNLPTYEQYF.

The chain carries TRBV7-8 and TRBJ2-3; 9 bases are shared with TRBD1. The CDR3 has 16 residues. Germline CDR1 reads SGHVS; CDR2 reads FQNEAQ. Trimming removed 5 bases from V and 1 base from J; junction bases left unmatched: 7. The CDR3 DNA reads TGTGCCAGCAGCCAGGACAGGGGCTTTCGCACAGATACGCAGTATTTT. It codes for CASSQDRGFRTDTQYF.

J is TRBJ2-3 and V is TRBV20-1; a possible D gene is TRBD1 (5 bases). The V end lost 1 base, the J end lost 4 bases, and 9 bases lay between the germline ends. CDR1 is DFQATT, CDR2 SNEGSKA, per germline (reference sequence). The CDR3 has 13 amino acids. In DNA, the CDR3 is TGCAGTGCTAGAGCCAGGGCCGCAGATACGCAGTATTTT. It is translated as CSARARAADTQYF.

This clonotype showed up many times. This sequence joins TRBV2 and TRBJ1-2, with 8 bases matching TRBD1. The CDR3 has 14 residues. V lost 2 bases to trimming and J lost 6 bases; unmatched junction nucleotides: 5. Germline CDR1 is SNHLY and CDR2 is FYNNEI. The CDR3 loop reads CASSEQGALHGYTF. Here the CDR3 DNA reads TGTGCCAGCAGTGAACAGGGGGCGCTTCATGGCTACACCTTC.